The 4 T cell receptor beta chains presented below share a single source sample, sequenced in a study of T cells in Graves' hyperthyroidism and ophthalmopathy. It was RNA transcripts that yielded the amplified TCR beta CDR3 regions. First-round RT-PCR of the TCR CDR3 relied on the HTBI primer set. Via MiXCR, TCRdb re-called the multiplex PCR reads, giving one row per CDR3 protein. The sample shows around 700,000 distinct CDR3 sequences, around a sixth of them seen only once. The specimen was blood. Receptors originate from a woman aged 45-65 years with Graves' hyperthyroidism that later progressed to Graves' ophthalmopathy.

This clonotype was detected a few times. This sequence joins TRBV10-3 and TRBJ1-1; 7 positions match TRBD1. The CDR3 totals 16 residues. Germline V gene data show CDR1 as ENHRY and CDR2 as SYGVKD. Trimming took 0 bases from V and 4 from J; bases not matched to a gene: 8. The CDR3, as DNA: TGTGCCATCAGTGAGTCGACCCCACAGGGGACCACTGAAGCTTTCTTT. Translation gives CAISESTPQGTTEAFF.

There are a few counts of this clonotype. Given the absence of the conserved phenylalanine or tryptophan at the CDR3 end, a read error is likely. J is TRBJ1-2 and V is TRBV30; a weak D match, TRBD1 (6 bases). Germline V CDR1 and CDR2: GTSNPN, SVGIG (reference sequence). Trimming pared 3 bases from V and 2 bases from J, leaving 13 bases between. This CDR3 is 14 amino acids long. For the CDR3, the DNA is TGTGCCTGGAGGGAAACAGGGTGGAACTATGGCTACACCCTC. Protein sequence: CAWRETGWNYGYTL.

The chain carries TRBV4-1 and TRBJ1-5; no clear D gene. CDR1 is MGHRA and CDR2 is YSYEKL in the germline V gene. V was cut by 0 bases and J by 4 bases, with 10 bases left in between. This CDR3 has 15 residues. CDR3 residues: CASSQDMGRNQPQHF. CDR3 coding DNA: TGCGCCAGCAGCCAAGATATGGGTCGTAATCAGCCCCAGCATTTT.

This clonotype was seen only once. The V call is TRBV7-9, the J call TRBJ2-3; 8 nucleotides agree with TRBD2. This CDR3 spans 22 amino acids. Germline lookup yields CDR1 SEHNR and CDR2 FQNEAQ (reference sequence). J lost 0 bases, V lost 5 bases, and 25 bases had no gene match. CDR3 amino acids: CASSTTGRRTSGSTPSTDTQYF. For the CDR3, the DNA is TGTGCCAGCAGCACGACGGGTCGGAGAACGAGCGGGAGCACCCCTAGCACAGATACGCAGTATTTT.